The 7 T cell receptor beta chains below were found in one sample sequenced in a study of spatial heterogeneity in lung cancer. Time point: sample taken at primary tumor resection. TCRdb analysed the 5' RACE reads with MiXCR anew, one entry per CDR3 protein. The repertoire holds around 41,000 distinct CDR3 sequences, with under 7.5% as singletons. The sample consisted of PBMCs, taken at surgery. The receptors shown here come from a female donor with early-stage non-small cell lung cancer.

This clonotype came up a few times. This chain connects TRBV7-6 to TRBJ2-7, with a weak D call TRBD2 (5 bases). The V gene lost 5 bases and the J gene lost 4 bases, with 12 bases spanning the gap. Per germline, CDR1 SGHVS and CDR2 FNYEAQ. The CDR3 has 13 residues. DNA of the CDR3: TGTGCCAGCAGCCGGGGTCTAGCATACGAGCAGTACTTC. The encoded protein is CASSRGLAYEQYF.

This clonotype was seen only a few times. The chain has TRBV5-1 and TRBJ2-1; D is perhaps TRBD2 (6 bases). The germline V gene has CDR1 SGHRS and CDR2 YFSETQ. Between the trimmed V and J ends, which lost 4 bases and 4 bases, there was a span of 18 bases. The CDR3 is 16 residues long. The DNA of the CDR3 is TGCGCCAGCAGCCGGGCGGGCGGGGTGAGATACAATGAGCAGTTCTTC. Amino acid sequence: CASSRAGGVRYNEQFF.

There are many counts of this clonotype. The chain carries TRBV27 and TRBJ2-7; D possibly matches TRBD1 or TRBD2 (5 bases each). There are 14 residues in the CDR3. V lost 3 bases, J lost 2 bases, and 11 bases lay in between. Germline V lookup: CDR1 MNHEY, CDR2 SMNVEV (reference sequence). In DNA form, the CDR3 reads TGTGCCAGCAGTTTTCGGGACGTGGCCTACGAGCAGTACTTC. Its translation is CASSFRDVAYEQYF.

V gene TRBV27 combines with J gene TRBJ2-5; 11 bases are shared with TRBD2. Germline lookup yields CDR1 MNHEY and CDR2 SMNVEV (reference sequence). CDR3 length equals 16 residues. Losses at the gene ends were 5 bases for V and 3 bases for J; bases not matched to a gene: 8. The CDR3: CASSRTSGPVKETQYF. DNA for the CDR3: TGTGCCAGCAGTCGGACTAGCGGGCCGGTTAAAGAGACCCAGTACTTC.

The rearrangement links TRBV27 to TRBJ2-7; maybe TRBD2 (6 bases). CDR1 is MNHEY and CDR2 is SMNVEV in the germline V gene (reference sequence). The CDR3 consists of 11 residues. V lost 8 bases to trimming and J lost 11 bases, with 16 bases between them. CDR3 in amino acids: CASGGTAKEYF. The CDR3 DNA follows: TGTGCCAGCGGCGGGACGGCTAAGGAGTACTTC.

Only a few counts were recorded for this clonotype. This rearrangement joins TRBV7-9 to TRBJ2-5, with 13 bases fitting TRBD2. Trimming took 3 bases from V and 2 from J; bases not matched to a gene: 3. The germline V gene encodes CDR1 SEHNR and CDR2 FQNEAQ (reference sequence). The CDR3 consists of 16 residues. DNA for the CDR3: TGTGCCAGCAGCTTTCCGGGACTAGCGGGACAAGAGACCCAGTACTTC. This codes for CASSFPGLAGQETQYF.

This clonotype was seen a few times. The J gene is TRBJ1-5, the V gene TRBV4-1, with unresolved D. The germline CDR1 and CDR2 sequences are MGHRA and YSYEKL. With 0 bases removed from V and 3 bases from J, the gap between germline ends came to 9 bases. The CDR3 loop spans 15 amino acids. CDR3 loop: CASSQDSTYNQPQHF. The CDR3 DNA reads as TGCGCCAGCAGCCAAGATTCGACCTACAATCAGCCCCAGCATTTT.